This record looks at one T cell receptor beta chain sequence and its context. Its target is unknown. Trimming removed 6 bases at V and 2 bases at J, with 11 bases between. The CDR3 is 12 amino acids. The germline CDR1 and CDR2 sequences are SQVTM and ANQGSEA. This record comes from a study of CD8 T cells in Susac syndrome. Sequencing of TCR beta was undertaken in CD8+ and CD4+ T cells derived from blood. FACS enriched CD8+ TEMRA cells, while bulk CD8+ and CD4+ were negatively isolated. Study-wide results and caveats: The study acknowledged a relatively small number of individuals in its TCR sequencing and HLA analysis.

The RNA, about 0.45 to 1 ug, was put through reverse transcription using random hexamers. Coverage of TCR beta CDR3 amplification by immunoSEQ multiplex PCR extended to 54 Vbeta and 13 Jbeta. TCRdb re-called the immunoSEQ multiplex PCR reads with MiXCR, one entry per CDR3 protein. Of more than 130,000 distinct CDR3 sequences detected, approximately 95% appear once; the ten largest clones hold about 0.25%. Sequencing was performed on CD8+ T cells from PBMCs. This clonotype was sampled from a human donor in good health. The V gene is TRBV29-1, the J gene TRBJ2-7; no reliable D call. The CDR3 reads CSVERQPYEQYF. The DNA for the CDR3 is TGCAGCGTGGAAAGACAACCCTACGAGCAGTACTTC.